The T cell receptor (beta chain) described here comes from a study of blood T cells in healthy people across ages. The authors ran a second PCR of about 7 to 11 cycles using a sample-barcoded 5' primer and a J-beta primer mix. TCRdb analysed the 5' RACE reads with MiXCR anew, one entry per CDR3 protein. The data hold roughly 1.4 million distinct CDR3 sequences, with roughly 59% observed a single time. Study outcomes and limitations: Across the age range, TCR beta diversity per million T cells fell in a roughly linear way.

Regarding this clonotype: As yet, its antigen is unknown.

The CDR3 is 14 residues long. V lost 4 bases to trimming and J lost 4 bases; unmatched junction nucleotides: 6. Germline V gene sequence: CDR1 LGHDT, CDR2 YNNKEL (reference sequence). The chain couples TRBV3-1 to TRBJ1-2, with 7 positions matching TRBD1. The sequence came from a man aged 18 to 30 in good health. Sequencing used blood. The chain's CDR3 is CASSRQDRTYGYTF. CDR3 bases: TGTGCCAGCAGCCGGCAGGACAGGACCTATGGCTACACCTTC.